A single sample gave rise to the 18 T cell receptor beta chains below, sequenced in a study of cytomegalovirus exposure and HLA in healthy donors. In the PCR, 60 Vbeta and 13 Jbeta primers were used. Libraries were prepared by immunoSEQ multiplex PCR; TCRdb keeps only in-frame clonotypes and omits some of them. This table holds 60,000 to 75,000 clones, approximately 73% found once. The specimen sequenced was PBMCs. Source of these receptors: a man aged 45-65 years in good health and CMV-seronegative.

CDR3 DNA sequence: TGTGCCAGCAGTGAATCTGGCAGAACTAACTATGGCTACACCTTC. Translated, it gives CASSESGRTNYGYTF. This chain connects TRBV25-1 to TRBJ1-2; D is undetermined. The CDR3 contains 15 residues. V was shortened by 1 base and J by 0 bases, with 9 bases between the two germline ends. Germline lookup yields CDR1 MGHDK and CDR2 SYGVNS.

The genes are TRBV7-2 and TRBJ2-6, with a possible D match to TRBD2 (5 bases). V dropped 4 bases and J dropped 1 base, with 17 bases sitting between them. The germline V gene encodes CDR1 SGHTA and CDR2 FQGNSA. This CDR3 has 18 amino acids. CDR3 loop: CASSSAGEILSGANVLTF. The CDR3 DNA reads as TGTGCCAGCAGCTCTGCGGGTGAGATTTTATCTGGGGCCAACGTCCTGACTTTC.

The chain links TRBV7-3 to TRBJ2-5, with 8 nucleotides matching TRBD1. This CDR3 has 16 amino acids. The germline V gene encodes CDR1 SGHTA and CDR2 FQGTGA. V shed 1 base and J 1 base; nucleotides not matched to a gene: 5. Here the CDR3 reads CASSLKYRGSQETQYF. CDR3 bases: TGTGCCAGCAGCTTAAAATACAGGGGGTCCCAAGAGACCCAGTACTTC.

The CDR3 loop reads CASSGGGHSNYGYTF. Here the CDR3 DNA reads TGTGCCAGCAGCGGGGGGGGACACTCTAACTATGGCTACACCTTC. V is TRBV9 and J is TRBJ1-2; D might be TRBD1 (6 bases). Germline assignment: CDR1 SGDLS and CDR2 YYNGEE. The CDR3 is made up of 15 amino acids. V dropped 3 bases and J dropped 0 bases, with 12 bases sitting between them.

This sequence joins TRBV16 and TRBJ1-5; D ambiguous. Trimming took off 5 bases at V and 2 bases at J, with 19 bases between the two ends. CDR1 KGHSY and CDR2 FQNENV come from the germline V gene. The CDR3 runs 17 residues. The CDR3 nucleotides are TGTGCCAGCAGCTCCCCTGGGTGGGCCTATGGCAATCAGCCCCAGCATTTT. Protein sequence: CASSSPGWAYGNQPQHF.

The chain couples TRBV2 to TRBJ1-4; 7 bases are shared with TRBD1. CDR3 size: 14 residues. Germline trimming cut 7 bases from V and 5 bases from J; bases unmatched to any gene: 7. Germline assignment: CDR1 SNHLY and CDR2 FYNNEI. CDR3 loop: CASKPGQPNEKLFF. DNA for the CDR3: TGTGCCAGCAAACCGGGACAGCCAAATGAAAAACTGTTTTTT.

V gene TRBV5-1 combines with J gene TRBJ2-1; 7 bases match TRBD2. Germline assignment: CDR1 SGHRS and CDR2 YFSETQ. This CDR3 spans 15 amino acids. J lost 9 bases, V lost 1 base, and 10 bases had no gene match. The CDR3 DNA is TGCGCCAGCAGCTTGTCGGCTTCGGGAGGTGGTGAGCAGTTCTTC. Translation: CASSLSASGGGEQFF.

The V call is TRBV29-1, the J call TRBJ1-5; 8 bases line up with TRBD1. This CDR3 contains 15 residues. CDR1 and CDR2 from the germline V gene are SQVTM and ANQGSEA. V shed 7 bases and J 7 bases; nucleotides not matched to a gene: 15. The CDR3 region has the DNA TGCAGCGCAAGATTCGGACAGGGCTTAGCCCAGCCCCAGCATTTT. It codes for CSARFGQGLAQPQHF.

The chain links TRBV30 to TRBJ1-5; 8 bases are a match to TRBD1. This CDR3 contains 15 residues. V dropped 1 base and J dropped 6; count of bases not matched to a gene: 8. In germline, CDR1 is GTSNPN, CDR2 SVGIG (reference sequence). Written as DNA, the CDR3 is TGTGCCTGGAGTGGTCGACAGGGGAGTCGTCAGCCCCAGCATTTT. Residues: CAWSGRQGSRQPQHF.

The chain combines TRBV10-3 with TRBJ2-3; 7 bases map to TRBD2. The CDR3 loop spans 15 amino acids. V was clipped by 4 bases and J by 3 bases; unmatched bases: 7. Germline loops: CDR1 ENHRY, CDR2 SYGVKD. CDR3 region: CAISVVGLVTDTQYF. Here the CDR3 DNA reads TGTGCCATCAGTGTAGTTGGACTAGTAACAGATACGCAGTATTTT.

V usage is TRBV2 and J usage is TRBJ2-7, with TRBD2 matching 8 bases. The CDR3 loop spans 14 amino acids. After removal of 9 bases from V and 1 base from J, the junction contained 8 bases not matched to a gene. Looked up from germline, CDR1 is SNHLY and CDR2 is FYNNEI. CDR3: CARRLANPSYEQYF. The DNA of the CDR3 is TGTGCCAGAAGACTAGCGAACCCTTCCTACGAGCAGTACTTC.

The CDR3 is CASRGQGHGYTF. DNA for the CDR3: TGTGCCAGCAGGGGACAGGGGCATGGCTACACCTTC. This sequence joins TRBV7-8 and TRBJ1-2; 10 bases fit TRBD1. The V and J ends lost 6 bases and 6 bases, in that order; junction bases with no gene match: 1. Germline CDR1 is SGHVS and CDR2 is FQNEAQ. The CDR3 length is 12 residues.

This clone occurred a few times. The chain recombines TRBV29-1 with TRBJ1-2; no definite D call. The ends were cut back, 6 bases at V and 6 bases at J, with 2 bases in the middle. Per germline, CDR1 SQVTM and CDR2 ANQGSEA. This CDR3 is 8 amino acids long. CDR3 nucleotides: TGCAGCGTCGATGGCTACACCTTC. This translates into CSVDGYTF.

This chain joins TRBV11-3 and TRBJ2-5; TRBD1 matches at 9 bases. Trimming cost V 4 bases and J 5 bases; bases outside gene matches: 5. The germline V gene has CDR1 SGHNT and CDR2 YENEEA. The CDR3 is 14 residues long. CDR3 sequence: CASSYGQGSETQYF. Here the CDR3 DNA reads TGTGCCAGCAGCTACGGACAGGGGAGCGAGACCCAGTACTTC.

The chain employs TRBV6-1 and TRBJ2-3, with D possibly TRBD2 on 5 matching bases. The V end lost 3 bases, the J end lost 7 bases, and 23 bases lay between the germline ends. The CDR3 runs to 17 residues. The germline CDR1 and CDR2 sequences are MNHNS and SASEGT. The CDR3 DNA reads TGTGCCAGCAGTGAGGCCCCTAGCCGGCCGACCATTTATACGCAGTATTTT. Translation: CASSEAPSRPTIYTQYF.

The J gene is TRBJ1-1, the V gene TRBV5-1, with D possibly being TRBD1 (5 bases). The CDR3 is 15 amino acids. CDR1 is SGHRS and CDR2 is YFSETQ in the germline V gene. V lost 3 bases to trimming and J lost 5 bases, with 17 bases between them. The CDR3 protein is CASSSPLSGATEAFF. CDR3 nucleotide sequence: TGCGCCAGCAGCTCTCCGTTGTCTGGGGCTACTGAAGCTTTCTTT.

This clone showed up just a few times. V is TRBV10-3 and J is TRBJ1-4, with a possible D match to TRBD1 (5 bases). CDR3 size: 14 residues. Germline V gene data show CDR1 as ENHRY and CDR2 as SYGVKD. V was shortened by 10 bases and J by 3 bases, with 15 bases between the two germline ends. DNA for the CDR3: TGTGCCAGCCTGGGGGGGGGTTCTAATGAAAAACTGTTTTTT. This translates into CASLGGGSNEKLFF.

The V and J genes are TRBV27 and TRBJ1-1; D not resolved. Trimming cost V 3 bases and J 0 bases, with 5 bases left between them. The length of the CDR3 is 13 residues. From germline, CDR1 is MNHEY and CDR2 SMNVEV (reference sequence). The CDR3 spells CASSFNLNTEAFF. The CDR3 region has the DNA TGTGCCAGCAGTTTCAACTTGAACACTGAAGCTTTCTTT.